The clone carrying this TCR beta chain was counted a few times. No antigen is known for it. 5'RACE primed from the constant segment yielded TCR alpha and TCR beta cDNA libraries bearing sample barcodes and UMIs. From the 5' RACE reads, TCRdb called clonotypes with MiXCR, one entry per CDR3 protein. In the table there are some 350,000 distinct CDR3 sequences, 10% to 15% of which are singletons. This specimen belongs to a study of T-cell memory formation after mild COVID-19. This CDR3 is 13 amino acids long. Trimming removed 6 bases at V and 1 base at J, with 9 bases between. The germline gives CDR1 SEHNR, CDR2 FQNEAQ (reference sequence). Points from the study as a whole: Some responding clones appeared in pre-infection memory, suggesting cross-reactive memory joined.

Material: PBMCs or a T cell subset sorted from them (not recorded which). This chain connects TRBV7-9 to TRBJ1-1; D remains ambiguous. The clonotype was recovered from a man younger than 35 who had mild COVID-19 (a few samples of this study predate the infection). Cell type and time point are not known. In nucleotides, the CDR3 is TGTGCCAGCAGGTTTGGCGCGAACACTGAAGCTTTCTTT. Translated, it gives CASRFGANTEAFF. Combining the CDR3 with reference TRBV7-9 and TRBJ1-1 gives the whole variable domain DTGVSQNPRHKITKRGQNVTFRCDPISEHNRLYWYRQTLGQGPEFLTYFQNEAQLEKSRLLSDRFSAERPKGSFSTLEIQRTEQGDSAMYLCASRFGANTEAFFGQGTRLTVV.